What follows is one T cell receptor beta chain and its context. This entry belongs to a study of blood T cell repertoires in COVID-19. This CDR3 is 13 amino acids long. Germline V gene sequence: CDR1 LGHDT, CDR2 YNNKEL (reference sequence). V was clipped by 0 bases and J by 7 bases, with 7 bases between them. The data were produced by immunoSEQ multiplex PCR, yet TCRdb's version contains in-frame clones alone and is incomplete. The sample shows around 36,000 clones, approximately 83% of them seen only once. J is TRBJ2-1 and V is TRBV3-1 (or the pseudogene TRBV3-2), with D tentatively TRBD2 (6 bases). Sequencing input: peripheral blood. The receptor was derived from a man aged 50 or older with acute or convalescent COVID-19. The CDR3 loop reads CASSQDRENEQFF. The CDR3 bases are TGTGCCAGCAGCCAAGACCGGGAGAATGAGCAGTTCTTC.